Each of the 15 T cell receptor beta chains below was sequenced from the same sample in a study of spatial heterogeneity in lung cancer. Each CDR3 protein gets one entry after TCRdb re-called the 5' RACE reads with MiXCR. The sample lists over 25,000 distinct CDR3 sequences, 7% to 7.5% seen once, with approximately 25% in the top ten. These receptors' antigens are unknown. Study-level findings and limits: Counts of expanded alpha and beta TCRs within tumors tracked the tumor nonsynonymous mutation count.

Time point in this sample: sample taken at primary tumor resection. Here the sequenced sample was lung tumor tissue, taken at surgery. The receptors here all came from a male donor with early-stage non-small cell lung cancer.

As DNA, the CDR3 is TGCGCCAGCAGCCAGTTGTCGACAGGGGATGGCTACACCTTC. This translates into CASSQLSTGDGYTF. V gene TRBV5-1 combines with J gene TRBJ1-2; 8 positions match TRBD1. The CDR3 is made up of 14 amino acids. The junction had 8 bases not matched to a gene; V was cut back by 4 bases and J by 6 bases. Germline V CDR1 and CDR2: SGHRS, YFSETQ.

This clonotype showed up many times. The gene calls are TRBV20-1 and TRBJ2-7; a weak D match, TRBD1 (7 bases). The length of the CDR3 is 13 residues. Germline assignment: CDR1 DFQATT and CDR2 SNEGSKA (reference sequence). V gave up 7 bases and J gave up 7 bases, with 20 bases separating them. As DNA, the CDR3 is TGCAGTGTTACGGGACAGACGGAGGGTGAGCAGTACTTC. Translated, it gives CSVTGQTEGEQYF.

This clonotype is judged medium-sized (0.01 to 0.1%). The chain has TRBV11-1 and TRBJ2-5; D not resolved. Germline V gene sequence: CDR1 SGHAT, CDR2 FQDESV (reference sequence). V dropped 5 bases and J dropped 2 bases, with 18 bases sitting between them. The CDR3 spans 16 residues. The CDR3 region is CASSPGSSPPQETQYF. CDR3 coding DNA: TGTGCCAGCAGCCCAGGAAGCAGTCCACCACAAGAGACCCAGTACTTC.

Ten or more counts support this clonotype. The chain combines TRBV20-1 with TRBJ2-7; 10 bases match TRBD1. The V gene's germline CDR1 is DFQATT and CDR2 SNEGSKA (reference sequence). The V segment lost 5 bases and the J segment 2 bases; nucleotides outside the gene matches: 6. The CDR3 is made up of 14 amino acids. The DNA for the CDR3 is TGCAGTGCTTCCTCCGGGACAGGGGCCTACGAGCAGTACTTC. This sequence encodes CSASSGTGAYEQYF.

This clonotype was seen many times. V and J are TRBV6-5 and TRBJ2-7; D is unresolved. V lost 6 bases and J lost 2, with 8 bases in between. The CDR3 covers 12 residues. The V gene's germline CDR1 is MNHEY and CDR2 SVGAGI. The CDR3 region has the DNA TGTGCCAGCAGAACAGTAACCTACGAGCAGTACTTC. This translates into CASRTVTYEQYF.

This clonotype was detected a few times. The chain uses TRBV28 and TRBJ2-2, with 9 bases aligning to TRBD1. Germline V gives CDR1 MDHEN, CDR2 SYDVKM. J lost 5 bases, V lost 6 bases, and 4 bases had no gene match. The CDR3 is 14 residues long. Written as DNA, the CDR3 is TGTGCCAGCAGCACAGGGGGCACTACCGGGGAGCTGTTTTTT. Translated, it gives CASSTGGTTGELFF.

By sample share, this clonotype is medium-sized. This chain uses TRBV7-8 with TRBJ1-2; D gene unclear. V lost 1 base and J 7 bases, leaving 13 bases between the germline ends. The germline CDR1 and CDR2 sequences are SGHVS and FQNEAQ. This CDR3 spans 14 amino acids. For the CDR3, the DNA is TGTGCCAGCAGCTTAGAGGGAATCGATGGTGGCTACACCTTC. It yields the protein CASSLEGIDGGYTF.

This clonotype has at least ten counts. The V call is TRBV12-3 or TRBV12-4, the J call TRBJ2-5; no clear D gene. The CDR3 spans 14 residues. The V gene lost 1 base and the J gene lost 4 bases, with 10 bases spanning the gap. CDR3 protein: CASSLGLAPETQYF. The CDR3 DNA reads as TGTGCCAGCAGTTTAGGGCTTGCCCCAGAGACCCAGTACTTC.

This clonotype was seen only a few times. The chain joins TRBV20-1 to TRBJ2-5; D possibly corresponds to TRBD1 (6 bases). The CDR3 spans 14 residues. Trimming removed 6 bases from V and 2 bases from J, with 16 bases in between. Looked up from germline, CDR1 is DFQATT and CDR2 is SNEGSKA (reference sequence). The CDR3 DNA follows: TGCAGTGCCCCCCTACGGACAGTACAAGAGACCCAGTACTTC. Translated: CSAPLRTVQETQYF.

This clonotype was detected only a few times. The CDR3 sequence: CASSPITGGSETQYF. CDR3 DNA: TGTGCCAGCAGCCCCATCACTGGAGGGTCGGAGACCCAGTACTTC. This rearrangement joins TRBV7-9 to TRBJ2-5, with a weak D call TRBD2 (6 bases). Looked up from germline, CDR1 is SEHNR and CDR2 is FQNEAQ (reference sequence). The V end was cut by 5 bases, the J end by 5 bases, with 18 bases between. This CDR3 has 15 residues.

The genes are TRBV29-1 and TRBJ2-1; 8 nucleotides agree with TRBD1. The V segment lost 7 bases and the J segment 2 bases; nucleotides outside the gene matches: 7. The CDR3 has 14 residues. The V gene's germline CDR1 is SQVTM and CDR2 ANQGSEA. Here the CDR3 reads CSALWDRPYNEQFF. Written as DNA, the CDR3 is TGCAGCGCCCTTTGGGACAGGCCCTACAATGAGCAGTTCTTC.

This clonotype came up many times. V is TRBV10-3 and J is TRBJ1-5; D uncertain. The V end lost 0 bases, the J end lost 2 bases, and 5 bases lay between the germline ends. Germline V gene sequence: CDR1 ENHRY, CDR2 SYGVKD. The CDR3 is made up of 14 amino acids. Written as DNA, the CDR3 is TGTGCCATCAGTGAGTCCCGGGGCAATCAGCCCCAGCATTTT. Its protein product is CAISESRGNQPQHF.

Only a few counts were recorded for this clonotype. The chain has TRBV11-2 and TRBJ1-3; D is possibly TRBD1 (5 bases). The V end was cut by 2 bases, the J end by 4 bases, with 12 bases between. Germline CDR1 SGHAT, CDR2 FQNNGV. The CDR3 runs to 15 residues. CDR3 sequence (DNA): TGTGCCAGCAGCTTAAGGCCAGGGCCCGGAAACACCATATATTTT. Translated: CASSLRPGPGNTIYF.

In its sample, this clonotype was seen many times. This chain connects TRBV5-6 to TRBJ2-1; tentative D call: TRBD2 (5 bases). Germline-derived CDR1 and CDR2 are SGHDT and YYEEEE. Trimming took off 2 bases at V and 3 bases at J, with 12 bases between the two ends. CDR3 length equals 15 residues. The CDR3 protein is CASSFYRGFYNEQFF. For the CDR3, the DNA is TGTGCCAGCAGCTTCTACCGGGGATTCTACAATGAGCAGTTCTTC.

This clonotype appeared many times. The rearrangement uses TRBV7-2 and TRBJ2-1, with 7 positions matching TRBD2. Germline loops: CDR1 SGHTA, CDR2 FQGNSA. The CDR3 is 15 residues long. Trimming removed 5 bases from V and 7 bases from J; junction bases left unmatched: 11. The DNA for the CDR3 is TGTGCCAGCAGCCGGCTGGGGGGGTTAAGGAATGAGCAGTTCTTC. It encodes CASSRLGGLRNEQFF.